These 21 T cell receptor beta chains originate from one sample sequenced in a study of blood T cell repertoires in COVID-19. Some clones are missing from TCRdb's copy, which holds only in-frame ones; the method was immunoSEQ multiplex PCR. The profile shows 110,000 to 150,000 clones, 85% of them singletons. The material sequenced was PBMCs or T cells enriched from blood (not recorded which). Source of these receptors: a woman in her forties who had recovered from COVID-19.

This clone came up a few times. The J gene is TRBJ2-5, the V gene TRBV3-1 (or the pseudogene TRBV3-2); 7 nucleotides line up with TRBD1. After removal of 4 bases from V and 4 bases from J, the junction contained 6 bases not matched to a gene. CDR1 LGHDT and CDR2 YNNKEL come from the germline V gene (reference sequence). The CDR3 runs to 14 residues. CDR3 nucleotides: TGTGCCAGCAGCCGACAGGGCCGGCCAGAGACCCAGTACTTC. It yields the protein CASSRQGRPETQYF.

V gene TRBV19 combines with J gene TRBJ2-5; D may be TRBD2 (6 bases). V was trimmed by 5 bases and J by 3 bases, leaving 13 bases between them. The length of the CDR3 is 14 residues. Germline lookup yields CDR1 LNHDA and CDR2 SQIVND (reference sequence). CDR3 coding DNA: TGTGCCAGTAGTCCACCGGGACTGAAAGAGACCCAGTACTTC. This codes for CASSPPGLKETQYF.

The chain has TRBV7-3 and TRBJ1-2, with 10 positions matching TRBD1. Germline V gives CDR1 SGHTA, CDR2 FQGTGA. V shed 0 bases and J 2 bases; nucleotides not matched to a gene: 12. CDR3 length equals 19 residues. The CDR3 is CASSLTAGDRGGGNYGYTF. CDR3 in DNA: TGTGCCAGCAGCTTAACCGCGGGGGACAGGGGAGGTGGGAACTATGGCTACACCTTC.

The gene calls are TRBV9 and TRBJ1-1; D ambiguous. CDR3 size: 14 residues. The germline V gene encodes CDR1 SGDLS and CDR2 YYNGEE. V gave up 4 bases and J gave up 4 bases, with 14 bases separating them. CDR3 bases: TGTGCCAGCAGCCCAGTAACCGCGGTCACTGAAGCTTTCTTT. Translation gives CASSPVTAVTEAFF.

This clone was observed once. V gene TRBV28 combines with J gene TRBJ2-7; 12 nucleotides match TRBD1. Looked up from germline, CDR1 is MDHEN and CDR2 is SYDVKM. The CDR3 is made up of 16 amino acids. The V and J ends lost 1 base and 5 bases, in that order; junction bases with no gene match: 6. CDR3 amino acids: CASSLSPGQGANEQYF. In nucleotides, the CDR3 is TGTGCCAGCAGTTTATCCCCGGGACAGGGGGCGAACGAGCAGTACTTC.

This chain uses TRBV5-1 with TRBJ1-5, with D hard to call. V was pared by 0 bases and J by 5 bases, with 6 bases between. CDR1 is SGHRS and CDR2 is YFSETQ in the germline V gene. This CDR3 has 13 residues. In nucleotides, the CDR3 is TGCGCCAGCAGCTTGGCGCAGGATCAGCCCCAGCATTTT. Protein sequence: CASSLAQDQPQHF.

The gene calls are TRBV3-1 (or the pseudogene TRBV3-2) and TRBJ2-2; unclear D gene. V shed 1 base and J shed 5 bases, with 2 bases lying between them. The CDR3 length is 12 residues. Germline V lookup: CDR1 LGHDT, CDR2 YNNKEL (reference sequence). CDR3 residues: CASSQATGELFF. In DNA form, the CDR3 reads TGTGCCAGCAGCCAAGCAACCGGGGAGCTGTTTTTT.

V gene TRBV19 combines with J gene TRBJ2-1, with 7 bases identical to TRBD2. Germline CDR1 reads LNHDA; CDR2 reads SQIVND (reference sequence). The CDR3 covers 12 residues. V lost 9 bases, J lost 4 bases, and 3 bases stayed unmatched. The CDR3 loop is CASKAGYNEQFF. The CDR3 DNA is TGTGCCAGCAAAGCGGGGTACAATGAGCAGTTCTTC.

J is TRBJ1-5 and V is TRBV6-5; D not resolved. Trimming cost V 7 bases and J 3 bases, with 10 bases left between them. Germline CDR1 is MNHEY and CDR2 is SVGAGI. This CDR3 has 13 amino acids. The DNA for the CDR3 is TGTGCCAGCATGATTCAGATCAATCAGCCCCAGCATTTT. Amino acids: CASMIQINQPQHF.

The CDR3 loop is CASSFGDRGTEAFF. The CDR3 DNA follows: TGTGCCAGCAGCTTTGGAGACAGGGGCACTGAAGCTTTCTTT. The V and J genes are TRBV7-9 and TRBJ1-1; 8 bases line up with TRBD1. The CDR3 is made up of 14 amino acids. Germline V gene sequence: CDR1 SEHNR, CDR2 FQNEAQ (reference sequence). J gave up 4 bases and V 3 bases, and 4 bases lay outside the gene matches.

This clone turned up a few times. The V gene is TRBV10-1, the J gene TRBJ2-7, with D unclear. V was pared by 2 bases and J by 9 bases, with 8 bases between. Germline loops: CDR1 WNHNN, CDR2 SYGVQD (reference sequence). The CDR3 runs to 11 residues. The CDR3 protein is CASSEGPRQYF. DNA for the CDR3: TGCGCCAGCAGTGAGGGCCCTAGGCAGTACTTC.

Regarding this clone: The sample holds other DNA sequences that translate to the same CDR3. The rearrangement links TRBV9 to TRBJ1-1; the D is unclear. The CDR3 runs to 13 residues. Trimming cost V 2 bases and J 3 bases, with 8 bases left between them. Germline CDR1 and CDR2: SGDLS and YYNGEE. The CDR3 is CASSVGLYTEAFF. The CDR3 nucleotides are TGTGCCAGCAGCGTCGGGTTATACACTGAAGCTTTCTTT.

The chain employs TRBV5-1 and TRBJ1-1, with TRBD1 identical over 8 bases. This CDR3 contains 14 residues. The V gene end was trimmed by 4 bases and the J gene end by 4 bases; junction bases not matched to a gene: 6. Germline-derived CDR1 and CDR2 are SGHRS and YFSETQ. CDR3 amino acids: CASSGGQGGTEAFF. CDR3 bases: TGCGCCAGCAGCGGAGGACAGGGCGGCACTGAAGCTTTCTTT.

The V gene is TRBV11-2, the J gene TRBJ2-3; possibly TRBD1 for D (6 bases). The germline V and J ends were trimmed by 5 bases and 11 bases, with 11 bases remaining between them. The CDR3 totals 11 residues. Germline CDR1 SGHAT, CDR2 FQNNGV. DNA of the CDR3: TGTGCCAGCAGCACAGGGTCGGGGCAGTATTTT. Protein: CASSTGSGQYF.

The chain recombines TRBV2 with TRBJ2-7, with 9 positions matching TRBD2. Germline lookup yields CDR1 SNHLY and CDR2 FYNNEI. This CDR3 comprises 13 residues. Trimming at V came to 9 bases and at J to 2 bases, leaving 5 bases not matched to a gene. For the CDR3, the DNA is TGTGCCAGGGGTCGCGGGGGGGCCTACGAGCAGTACTTC. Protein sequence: CARGRGGAYEQYF.

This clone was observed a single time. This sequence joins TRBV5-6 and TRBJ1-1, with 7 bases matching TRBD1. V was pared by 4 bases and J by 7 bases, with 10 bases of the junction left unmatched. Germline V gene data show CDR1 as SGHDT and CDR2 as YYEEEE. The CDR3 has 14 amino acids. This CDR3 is CASSQPQGIYEAFF. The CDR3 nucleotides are TGTGCCAGCAGCCAACCACAGGGGATATATGAAGCTTTCTTT.

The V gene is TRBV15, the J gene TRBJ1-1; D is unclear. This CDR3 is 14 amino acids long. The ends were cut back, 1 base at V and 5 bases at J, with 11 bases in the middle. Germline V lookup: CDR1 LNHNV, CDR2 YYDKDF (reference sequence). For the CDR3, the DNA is TGTGCCACCAGCAGAGTCCGGGAGGATACTGAAGCTTTCTTT. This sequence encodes CATSRVREDTEAFF.

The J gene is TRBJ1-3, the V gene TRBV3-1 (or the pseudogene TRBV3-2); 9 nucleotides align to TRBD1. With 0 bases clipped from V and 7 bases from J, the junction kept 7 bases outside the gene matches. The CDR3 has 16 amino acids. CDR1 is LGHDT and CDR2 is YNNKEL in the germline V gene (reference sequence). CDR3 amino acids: CASSQEGTGKGNTIYF. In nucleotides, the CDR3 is TGTGCCAGCAGCCAAGAAGGGACAGGGAAAGGGAACACCATATATTTT.

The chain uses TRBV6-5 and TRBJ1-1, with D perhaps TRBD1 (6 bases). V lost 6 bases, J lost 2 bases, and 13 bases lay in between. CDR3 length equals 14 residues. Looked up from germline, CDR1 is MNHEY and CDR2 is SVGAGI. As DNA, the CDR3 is TGTGCCAGCAGATACAGGGACTCTAACACTGAAGCTTTCTTT. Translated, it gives CASRYRDSNTEAFF.

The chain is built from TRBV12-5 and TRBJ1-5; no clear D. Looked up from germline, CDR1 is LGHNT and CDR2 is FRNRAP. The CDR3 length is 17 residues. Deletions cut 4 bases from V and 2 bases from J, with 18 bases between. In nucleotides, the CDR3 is TGTGCTAGTGGTTCCACCTATAGCGGGGAAGGCAATCAGCCCCAGCATTTT. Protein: CASGSTYSGEGNQPQHF.

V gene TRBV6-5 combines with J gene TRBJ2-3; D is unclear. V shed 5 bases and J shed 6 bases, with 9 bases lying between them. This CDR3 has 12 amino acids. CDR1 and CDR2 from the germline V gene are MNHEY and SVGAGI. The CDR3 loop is CASSPHGDTQYF. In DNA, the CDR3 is TGTGCCAGCAGTCCACATGGTGATACGCAGTATTTT.